The 12 T cell receptor beta chains given below trace back to one sample, sequenced in a study of Ad26.COV2.S vaccination and SARS-CoV-2 variants. Sequencing was performed with immunoSEQ multiplex PCR; in TCRdb, only in-frame clones are kept and a portion is missing. The sample carries approximately 420,000 clones, about 88% recorded once. Treatment reported: roughly 19 received Ad26.COV2.S at low or high dose, single or two shots; several received placebo; per-sample allocation not given. After the first vaccine or placebo injection, samples were drawn on day 63. The input for sequencing was peripheral blood, taken in a trial of Ad26.COV2.S vaccine versus placebo. The receptors originated from a person aged 18 to 65 who received the Ad26.COV2.S COVID-19 vaccine or a placebo.

This rearrangement joins TRBV2 to TRBJ2-5; 10 nucleotides agree with TRBD2. CDR3 length: 14 residues. After removal of 8 bases from V and 5 bases from J, the junction contained 8 bases not matched to a gene. The germline V gene encodes CDR1 SNHLY and CDR2 FYNNEI. CDR3 protein: CASSPGLATETQYF. The CDR3 bases are TGTGCCAGCTCACCGGGACTAGCGACGGAGACCCAGTACTTC.

The chain combines TRBV12-3 or TRBV12-4 with TRBJ2-1; D remains ambiguous. V was trimmed by 4 bases and J by 4 bases, leaving 2 bases between them. This CDR3 has 11 residues. The DNA for the CDR3 is TGTGCCAGCAGTTGGTACAATGAGCAGTTCTTC. Its translation: CASSWYNEQFF.

The chain joins TRBV2 to TRBJ1-2; tentatively, D is TRBD1 (5 bases). The CDR3 length is 12 residues. CDR1 and CDR2 from the germline V gene are SNHLY and FYNNEI. Trimming removed 8 bases from V and 8 bases from J, with 15 bases in between. CDR3 region: CASRRVPGGYTF. The CDR3 coding sequence is TGTGCCAGCCGCAGGGTCCCTGGAGGCTACACCTTC.

The chain joins TRBV4-3 to TRBJ1-4, with D possibly matching TRBD1 (5 bases). The ends were cut back, 1 base at V and 4 bases at J, with 10 bases in the middle. CDR3 size: 15 residues. CDR1 is LGHNA, CDR2 YSLEER, per germline. The CDR3: CASSQGRQNNEKLFF. DNA of the CDR3: TGCGCCAGCAGCCAAGGTCGACAGAATAATGAAAAACTGTTTTTT.

The chain employs TRBV19 and TRBJ1-1, with D perhaps TRBD1 (5 bases). Germline assignment: CDR1 LNHDA and CDR2 SQIVND (reference sequence). This CDR3 comprises 13 residues. The V end was cut by 5 bases, the J end by 0 bases, with 7 bases between. This chain's CDR3 is CASSQQVNTEAFF. CDR3 coding DNA: TGTGCCAGTAGTCAACAGGTGAACACTGAAGCTTTCTTT.

V is TRBV30 and J is TRBJ2-1, with D maybe TRBD2 (5 bases). The CDR3 is 11 residues long. V dropped 3 bases and J dropped 14 bases, with 14 bases sitting between them. Germline V gene sequence: CDR1 GTSNPN, CDR2 SVGIG (reference sequence). The CDR3 sequence is CAWSRESIKFF. The DNA of the CDR3 is TGTGCCTGGAGCCGGGAATCAATAAAGTTCTTC.

The chain uses TRBV5-8 and TRBJ1-1; D is undetermined. Germline V gene sequence: CDR1 SGHTS, CDR2 YDEGEE. The V end was cut by 4 bases, the J end by 7 bases, with 20 bases between. The CDR3 extends over 15 amino acids. CDR3 residues: CASSPTSWYRIEAFF. In nucleotides, the CDR3 is TGTGCCAGCAGCCCCACCTCGTGGTATAGGATTGAAGCTTTCTTT.

This sequence joins TRBV10-2 and TRBJ1-1; weak D call: TRBD1 (6 bases). The germline V gene has CDR1 WSHSY and CDR2 SAAADI. CDR3 length: 12 residues. Trimming cost V 8 bases and J 2 bases, with 9 bases left between them. CDR3 sequence: CASAGGNTEAFF. DNA for the CDR3: TGCGCCAGCGCTGGGGGCAACACTGAAGCTTTCTTT.

This rearrangement joins TRBV6-5 to TRBJ1-6; D unclear. The germline V gene encodes CDR1 MNHEY and CDR2 SVGAGI. The V end lost 0 bases, the J end lost 10 bases, and 13 bases lay between the germline ends. This CDR3 spans 15 amino acids. The CDR3 DNA reads TGTGCCAGCAGTTACTCGGGGAGGAGTTACTCACCCCTCCACTTT. This gives the protein CASSYSGRSYSPLHF.

The chain uses TRBV6-5 and TRBJ1-1; D possibly corresponds to TRBD1 (5 bases). The germline V gene has CDR1 MNHEY and CDR2 SVGAGI. V lost 5 bases, J lost 8 bases, and 21 bases lay in between. The CDR3 has 15 amino acids. CDR3: CASSPRDVGLQEAFF. DNA for the CDR3: TGTGCCAGCAGTCCCCGGGACGTAGGCTTGCAGGAAGCTTTCTTT.

The chain joins TRBV7-9 to TRBJ2-5, with 7 bases aligning to TRBD1. Unmatched junction bases numbered 7, after V lost 5 bases and J lost 7 bases. Germline V gives CDR1 SEHNR, CDR2 FQNEAQ (reference sequence). The CDR3 contains 13 residues. The CDR3 reads CASSQDRERTQYF. The CDR3 bases are TGTGCCAGCAGCCAAGACAGGGAACGGACCCAGTACTTC.

The V call is TRBV7-2, the J call TRBJ2-6; 7 bases align to TRBD1. The length of the CDR3 is 16 residues. The junction had 1 base not matched to a gene; V was cut back by 1 base and J by 1 base. The germline gives CDR1 SGHTA, CDR2 FQGNSA. The CDR3 DNA sequence: TGTGCCAGCAGCTTAGGACAGGGTTCTGGGGCCAACGTCCTGACTTTC. This encodes CASSLGQGSGANVLTF.